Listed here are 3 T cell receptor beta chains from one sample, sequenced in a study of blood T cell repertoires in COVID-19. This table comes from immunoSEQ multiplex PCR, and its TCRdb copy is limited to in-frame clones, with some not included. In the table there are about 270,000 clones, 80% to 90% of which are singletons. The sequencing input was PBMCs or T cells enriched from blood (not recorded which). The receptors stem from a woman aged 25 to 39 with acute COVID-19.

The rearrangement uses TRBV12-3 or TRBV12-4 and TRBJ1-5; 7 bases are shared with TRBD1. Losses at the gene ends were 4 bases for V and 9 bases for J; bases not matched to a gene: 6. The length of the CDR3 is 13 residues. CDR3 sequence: CASSSDRPWPQHF. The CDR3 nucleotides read TGTGCCAGCAGTTCGGACAGGCCCTGGCCCCAGCATTTT.

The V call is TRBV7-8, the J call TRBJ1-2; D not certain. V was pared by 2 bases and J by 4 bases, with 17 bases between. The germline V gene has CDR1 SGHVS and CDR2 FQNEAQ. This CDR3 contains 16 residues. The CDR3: CASSLLEAPGFYGYTF. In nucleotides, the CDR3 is TGTGCCAGCAGCTTATTAGAGGCACCCGGATTCTATGGCTACACCTTC.

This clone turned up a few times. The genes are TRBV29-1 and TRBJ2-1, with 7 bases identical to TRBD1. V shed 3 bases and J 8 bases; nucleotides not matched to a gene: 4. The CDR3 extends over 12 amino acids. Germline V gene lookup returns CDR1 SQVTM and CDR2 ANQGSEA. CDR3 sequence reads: CSVDLGGYEQFF. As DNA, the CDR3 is TGCAGCGTTGACCTAGGGGGCTATGAGCAGTTCTTC.